This T cell receptor beta chain appears in the sequencing data of a study of naive and memory T cell subsets. Study-level results: A clonotype means one alpha or beta sequence, not an alpha/beta pair. Diversity fell and Gini index rose from naive through CM, EM, EMRA. TCR abundance followed a power law differing between naive and memory subsets.

Two oligonucleotides, mixed equimolar, formed the beta constant-region primer covering TRBC1 and TRBC2. The ligated cDNA underwent four PCR rounds using SP2 and nested alpha and beta constant-region primers. TCRdb fed the UMI-ligation and nested PCR reads into MiXCR, producing one record per CDR3 protein. The sample yields approximately 20,000 distinct CDR3 sequences, around 10% seen once. On this clonotype: Its antigen remains unidentified. The junction differs from germline at one of its ends, possibly a read error.

Germline V CDR1 and CDR2: SGDLS, YYNGEE. There are 15 residues in the CDR3. The chain links TRBV9 to TRBJ2-3; the D is unclear. Sequences were obtained from central memory CD8+ T cells from blood. This sequence was found in a human donor in good health. CDR3 sequence reads: CAISVEVARGDTQYF. DNA for the CDR3: TGTGCCATCAGCGTAGAAGTAGCCCGTGGAGATACGCAGTATTTT.